A single sample gave rise to the 2 T cell receptor beta chains below, sequenced in a study of OX40 agonist ivuxolimab in advanced cancers. Library preparation employed the immunoSEQ multiplex PCR assay. TCRdb holds this immuneACCESS table with in-frame rearrangements only. Some clones are missing; in checked studies, unresolved V genes explain under half, and the rest has no known cause. The sample yields 95,000 to 150,000 clones; approximately 90% were counted once. The biggest ten clones account for about 0.55% of the sample. Here the sequenced sample was CD4+ or CD8+ T cells sorted from blood, taken in a trial of the OX40 agonist ivuxolimab. The receptors stem from an adult with an advanced solid tumor such as melanoma, head and neck, liver or kidney cancer.

V is TRBV30 and J is TRBJ2-7; TRBD1 is a possible D gene (5 bases). CDR1 GTSNPN and CDR2 SVGIG come from the germline V gene (reference sequence). There are 12 residues in the CDR3. V lost 6 bases, J lost 3 bases, and 12 bases lay in between. CDR3 DNA sequence: TGTGCCTGCCAGCCCCAGGGCTACGAGCAGTACTTC. Translating it yields CACQPQGYEQYF.

V is TRBV6-6 and J is TRBJ1-2; perhaps TRBD1 as D (5 bases). The CDR3 is made up of 14 amino acids. Trimming cost V 7 bases and J 3 bases, with 15 bases left between them. The germline CDR1 and CDR2 sequences are MNHNY and SVGAGI (reference sequence). CDR3 sequence reads: CASTRGPGHYGYTF. CDR3 bases: TGTGCCAGCACCCGGGGCCCGGGACACTATGGCTACACCTTC.